The 24 T cell receptor beta chains below were found in one sample sequenced in a study of cytomegalovirus exposure and HLA in healthy donors. PCR amplification relied on 60 Vbeta primers (plus 13 Jbeta primers). Libraries were prepared by immunoSEQ multiplex PCR; TCRdb keeps only in-frame clonotypes and omits some of them. Of roughly 150,000 clones in the sample, about four fifths are singletons; the top ten hold around 6.6%. Sequenced input: PBMCs. The receptor set was obtained from a woman between 40 and 50 years old in good health and CMV-seropositive.

The rearrangement links TRBV11-2 to TRBJ2-1; the match to TRBD2 covers 10 bases. Germline V gene lookup returns CDR1 SGHAT and CDR2 FQNNGV. The CDR3 totals 18 residues. V gave up 3 bases and J gave up 9 bases; unmatched junction bases: 17. The CDR3: CASSFVPGLAAFGSEQFF. The CDR3 nucleotides read TGTGCCAGCAGCTTCGTCCCCGGACTAGCGGCCTTCGGCAGTGAGCAGTTCTTC.

In this sample, this clone turned up a few times. The rearrangement joins TRBV7-8 to TRBJ1-3; no clear D gene. V shed 1 base and J shed 0 bases, with 7 bases lying between them. CDR3 length: 15 amino acids. The germline V gene encodes CDR1 SGHVS and CDR2 FQNEAQ. The CDR3 loop reads CASSLGGNSGNTIYF. The CDR3 coding sequence is TGTGCCAGCAGCTTAGGAGGCAACTCTGGAAACACCATATATTTT. The variable domain in full, with the rest retrieved from reference TRBV7-8 and TRBJ1-3, is GAGVSQSPRYKVAKRGQDVALRCDPISGHVSLFWYQQALGQGPEFLTYFQNEAQLDKSGLPSDRFFAERPEGSVSTLKIQRTQQEDSAVYLCASSLGGNSGNTIYFGEGSWLTVV.

The chain uses TRBV27 and TRBJ1-1; D is unclear. V was pared by 11 bases and J by 1 base, with 17 bases between. This CDR3 spans 14 amino acids. The germline gives CDR1 MNHEY, CDR2 SMNVEV (reference sequence). Here the CDR3 reads CAPYIDTQNTEAFF. DNA of the CDR3: TGTGCCCCCTATATCGACACCCAGAACACTGAAGCTTTCTTT.

The chain is built from TRBV7-8 and TRBJ2-2; 8 nucleotides align to TRBD1. Trimming took 4 bases from V and 3 from J; bases not matched to a gene: 7. The CDR3 extends over 16 amino acids. CDR1 is SGHVS and CDR2 is FQNEAQ in the germline V gene. The CDR3 loop is CASSWETGADTGELFF. CDR3 nucleotides: TGTGCCAGCAGCTGGGAGACAGGGGCGGACACCGGGGAGCTGTTTTTT. The variable domain in full, with the rest retrieved from reference TRBV7-8 and TRBJ2-2, is GAGVSQSPRYKVAKRGQDVALRCDPISGHVSLFWYQQALGQGPEFLTYFQNEAQLDKSGLPSDRFFAERPEGSVSTLKIQRTQQEDSAVYLCASSWETGADTGELFFGEGSRLTVL.

This sequence joins TRBV9 and TRBJ2-7, with 8 bases fitting TRBD1. With V trimmed by 0 bases and J by 5 bases, 7 bases remained unmatched. Germline V gene lookup returns CDR1 SGDLS and CDR2 YYNGEE. CDR3 size: 15 residues. CDR3 residues: CASSVAGQGPNEQYF. The CDR3 nucleotides are TGTGCCAGCAGCGTAGCCGGACAGGGCCCCAACGAGCAGTACTTC. Supplemented by reference TRBV9 and TRBJ2-7, the full variable domain reads DSGVTQTPKHLITATGQRVTLRCSPRSGDLSVYWYQQSLDQGLQFLIQYYNGEERAKGNILERFSAQQFPDLHSELNLSSLELGDSALYFCASSVAGQGPNEQYFGPGTRLTVT.

This clone was counted only a few times. In nucleotides, the CDR3 is TGTGCCAGCAGGAGAGACAAGGTTCCCTACGAGCAGTACTTC. Its protein is CASRRDKVPYEQYF. The rearrangement links TRBV2 to TRBJ2-7; D gene uncertain. Germline V gene lookup returns CDR1 SNHLY and CDR2 FYNNEI. V gave up 6 bases and J gave up 2 bases, with 14 bases separating them. The CDR3 is 14 residues long.

The chain links TRBV6-1 to TRBJ2-7, with a tentative D call TRBD2 (5 bases). The CDR3 runs 13 residues. CDR1 is MNHNS and CDR2 is SASEGT in the germline V gene. V was clipped by 7 bases and J by 5 bases, with 15 bases between them. As DNA, the CDR3 is TGTGCCAGCACCCCCGGGGTGAGGGACGAGCAGTACTTC. The encoded protein is CASTPGVRDEQYF.

The count of this clone is one. The chain joins TRBV28 to TRBJ2-5; D is possibly TRBD2 (5 bases). The J call could be wrong; TRBJ2-7 is a better fit for the DNA end. The germline gives CDR1 MDHEN, CDR2 SYDVKM. The CDR3 has 14 residues. The CDR3 loop reads CASGSGGSAYEQYF. For the CDR3, the DNA is TGTGCCAGCGGGAGCGGAGGTAGCGCCTACGAGCAGTACTTC.

The V gene is TRBV7-2, the J gene TRBJ2-1; D unclear. The CDR3 contains 15 residues. V shed 5 bases and J shed 0 bases, with 11 bases lying between them. Germline V CDR1 and CDR2: SGHTA, FQGNSA. The CDR3 DNA reads TGTGCCAGCAGCCCCCAGGTGGTCTCCTACAATGAGCAGTTCTTC. It translates to CASSPQVVSYNEQFF.

This clone was seen only a few times. The V gene is TRBV27, the J gene TRBJ2-2; D is possibly TRBD2 (5 bases). V was cut by 3 bases and J by 5 bases, with 7 bases left in between. The CDR3 spans 13 residues. In germline, CDR1 is MNHEY, CDR2 SMNVEV (reference sequence). The CDR3 reads CASSFSGTGELFF. Here the CDR3 DNA reads TGTGCCAGCAGTTTTTCGGGGACCGGGGAGCTGTTTTTT.

V usage is TRBV15 and J usage is TRBJ2-1; D unclear. Germline assignment: CDR1 LNHNV and CDR2 YYDKDF (reference sequence). The CDR3 extends over 13 amino acids. Trimming removed 1 base at V and 9 bases at J, with 10 bases between. The CDR3 spells CATSRVLVGEQFF. The CDR3 DNA sequence: TGTGCCACCAGCAGAGTCTTAGTTGGTGAGCAGTTCTTC.

The chain uses TRBV28 and TRBJ2-5; 9 bases fit TRBD2. This CDR3 has 17 amino acids. After removal of 3 bases from V and 5 bases from J, the junction contained 13 bases not matched to a gene. Germline values: CDR1 MDHEN, CDR2 SYDVKM. CDR3 coding DNA: TGTGCCAGCAGTTTTGTTAGGTTAGCGGGAGAGAGGGAGACCCAGTACTTC. It translates to CASSFVRLAGERETQYF.

In DNA form, the CDR3 reads TGTGCCAGCAGCTCCCGGGGAGGAGGCGAAAACATTCAGTACTTC. It translates to CASSSRGGGENIQYF. The rearrangement links TRBV5-5 to TRBJ2-4, with TRBD2 as a possible D gene (6 bases). CDR1 and CDR2 (germline): SGHKS, YYEKEE (reference sequence). The CDR3 has 15 amino acids. Trimming pared 3 bases from V and 5 bases from J, leaving 15 bases between.

This clone was detected a few times. The genes are TRBV10-1 and TRBJ2-1; TRBD2 agrees at 8 bases. From germline, CDR1 is WNHNN and CDR2 SYGVQD (reference sequence). With 2 bases clipped from V and 7 bases from J, the junction kept 7 bases outside the gene matches. This CDR3 is 15 amino acids long. The CDR3 bases are TGCGCCAGCAGTGAGACAAGGCGGGAGGAGAATGAGCAGTTCTTC. Translated: CASSETRREENEQFF.

The rearrangement uses TRBV15 and TRBJ2-4, with D uncertain. Germline-derived CDR1 and CDR2 are LNHNV and YYDKDF (reference sequence). The CDR3 consists of 13 residues. V shed 2 bases and J shed 5 bases, with 7 bases lying between them. In DNA form, the CDR3 reads TGTGCCACCAGCAGAACGCCAGAAAACATTCAGTACTTC. Residues: CATSRTPENIQYF.

The rearrangement joins TRBV6-1 to TRBJ2-2; 7 bases match TRBD1. V was clipped by 7 bases and J by 5 bases; unmatched bases: 10. Germline V gives CDR1 MNHNS, CDR2 SASEGT. This CDR3 spans 15 amino acids. The chain's CDR3 is CASTTGVLKTGELFF. In DNA, the CDR3 is TGTGCCAGCACCACAGGGGTTTTAAAAACCGGGGAGCTGTTTTTT.

The table lists this clone with a few counts. V is TRBV11-2 and J is TRBJ2-3; D might be TRBD2 (6 bases). V dropped 6 bases and J dropped 4 bases, with 14 bases sitting between them. The CDR3 is made up of 14 amino acids. Germline V lookup: CDR1 SGHAT, CDR2 FQNNGV. This CDR3 is CASRSGSWSDTQYF. The CDR3 nucleotides read TGTGCCAGCAGGTCCGGGAGTTGGTCAGATACGCAGTATTTT.

This clone was seen a few times. CDR3 sequence (DNA): TGTGCCAGCAGTTCCCCGTACAGGGCTCCGAACACTGAAGCTTTCTTT. Translating it yields CASSSPYRAPNTEAFF. This chain joins TRBV28 and TRBJ1-1; D possibly corresponds to TRBD1 (6 bases). This CDR3 has 16 amino acids. Per the germline V gene, CDR1 is MDHEN and CDR2 is SYDVKM. Trimming took 4 bases from V and 1 from J, leaving 16 bases between them.

The chain carries TRBV6-5 and TRBJ2-5; 7 bases are shared with TRBD1. The V segment lost 6 bases and the J segment 5 bases; nucleotides outside the gene matches: 9. CDR1 is MNHEY, CDR2 SVGAGI, per germline. The CDR3 has 14 amino acids. This CDR3 is CASRRQGSGETQYF. The CDR3 nucleotides read TGTGCCAGCAGACGACAGGGTTCGGGGGAGACCCAGTACTTC.

This clone was counted a single time. The rearrangement uses TRBV9 and TRBJ2-5, with 9 bases aligning to TRBD1. The CDR3 extends over 15 amino acids. Trimming took 3 bases from V and 1 from J; bases not matched to a gene: 4. Germline lookup yields CDR1 SGDLS and CDR2 YYNGEE. CDR3: CASSGGQGAQETQYF. The CDR3 region has the DNA TGTGCCAGCAGCGGGGGACAGGGTGCCCAAGAGACCCAGTACTTC.

This chain uses TRBV7-9 with TRBJ2-1; 15 nucleotides agree with TRBD2. Trimming removed 4 bases from V and 8 bases from J; junction bases left unmatched: 6. Germline V CDR1 and CDR2: SEHNR, FQNEAQ (reference sequence). The CDR3 has 16 amino acids. The CDR3 spells CASSSGLAGGPDEQFF. CDR3 DNA: TGTGCCAGCAGCTCCGGACTAGCGGGAGGGCCTGATGAGCAGTTCTTC.

The chain employs TRBV2 and TRBJ2-5; D call uncertain. V was cut by 6 bases and J by 5 bases, with 16 bases left in between. The length of the CDR3 is 14 residues. Germline V gives CDR1 SNHLY, CDR2 FYNNEI. CDR3 bases: TGTGCCAGCAGCCCCCAGAGGCGGATGGAGACCCAGTACTTC. Translation gives CASSPQRRMETQYF.

In this sample, this clone turned up a few times. This chain joins TRBV5-1 and TRBJ1-1, with unresolved D. The V gene's germline CDR1 is SGHRS and CDR2 YFSETQ. The CDR3 contains 14 residues. Trimming left V 2 bases short and J 5 bases short, with 13 bases between. CDR3 nucleotide sequence: TGCGCCAGCAGCTTTGGGGAGGGCGGAACTGAAGCTTTCTTT. It yields the protein CASSFGEGGTEAFF.

This chain links TRBV6-1 with TRBJ1-5; the match to TRBD1 covers 8 bases. V lost 8 bases and J lost 5; bases outside the gene matches: 8. CDR3 size: 14 residues. CDR1 and CDR2 from the germline V gene are MNHNS and SASEGT. CDR3 sequence reads: CASLFDRGHQPQHF. CDR3 in DNA: TGTGCCAGCCTTTTCGACAGGGGACATCAGCCCCAGCATTTT.